This TCR beta chain was identified during a study of shared clonotypes between healthy human individuals. Deletions cut 6 bases from V and 2 bases from J, with 12 bases between. The V gene's germline CDR1 is ENHRY and CDR2 SYGVKD. The CDR3 totals 14 residues. Under the authors' procedure: ImmunoSEQ sequences covered only the junction and lacked quality scores; filtering therefore differed. Profiling relied on immunoSEQ multiplex PCR, and the TCRdb table lists in-frame clones only, not all of them. The DNA gave D and trimming, while V, J and clone size come from that table. The table has around 550,000 clones, around 96% seen once.

V and J are TRBV10-3 and TRBJ2-3; D gene ambiguous. The specimen was naive CD4+ T cells sorted from blood. Stated subset: CD45RA+ positively selected. This TCR came from a woman in her 30s in good health. This chain's CDR3 is CAIRNSRNTDTQYF. In DNA, the CDR3 is TGTGCCATCAGAAATAGCAGGAACACAGATACGCAGTATTTT.